The table lists the clone carrying this T cell receptor (beta chain) with many counts. What it binds is unknown. This sample stems from a study of human T cells and chemical hapten exposure. Documented time point: patch test 3, about 24 weeks after DPC sensitization. Documented treatment: therapeutic diphenylcyclopropenone sensitization with weekly scalp DPC. Points from the study as a whole: Large CDR3 similarity clusters arose significantly more often from expanded TCRs than from controls.

Library preparation tagged each individual cDNA molecule with a unique molecular identifier. Per the authors' pipeline: Individual samples carried between roughly 23,224 and 700,000 TCRs, with roughly 95,000 as the median. MiXCR, applied by TCRdb to the RACE reads, yields one record per CDR3 protein. It is TCRdb's table, rather than the study itself, that gives the V and J calls and clone size. The table lists about 170,000 distinct CDR3 sequences, 28% of them singletons. V was clipped by 2 bases and J by 0 bases, with 17 bases between them. The CDR3 has 18 amino acids. The germline V gene encodes CDR1 LGHDT and CDR2 YNNKEL (reference sequence).

The material sequenced was whole blood, taken in connection with sensitization to the hapten diphenylcyclopropenone (DPC). The chain couples TRBV3-1 to TRBJ2-4; perhaps TRBD1 as D (5 bases). The clonotype originates from a woman aged 18-29 years with alopecia areata. Some clones in this sample may be carry-over from other donors' samples. CDR3 sequence: CASSQKGSRYLAKNIQYF. In DNA form, the CDR3 reads TGTGCCAGCAGCCAAAAGGGGTCTCGATACTTAGCCAAAAACATTCAGTACTTC.